These 9 T cell receptor beta chains were all obtained from the same sample, sequenced in a study of blood T cell repertoires in COVID-19. Using immunoSEQ multiplex PCR, the repertoire was profiled, and TCRdb retains in-frame clones only, with some absent. Of roughly 84,000 clones listed, 75% are singletons. The sequencing sample was made of peripheral blood. These receptors originate from a woman in her forties or fifties with acute or convalescent COVID-19.

V and J are TRBV6-6 and TRBJ2-2, with a weak D call TRBD2 (7 bases). Between the trimmed V and J ends, which lost 0 bases and 7 bases, there was a span of 12 bases. This CDR3 is 15 amino acids long. Germline CDR1 is MNHNY and CDR2 is SVGAGI (reference sequence). Written as DNA, the CDR3 is TGTGCCAGCAGTTACTCTGGGGGGGCTGTCGGGGAGCTGTTTTTT. Translating gives CASSYSGGAVGELFF.

In DNA form, the CDR3 reads TGTGCCAGCACCCTTTCCAGGGGGGACATTCAGTACTTC. Its translation: CASTLSRGDIQYF. The V call is TRBV11-2, the J call TRBJ2-4; maybe TRBD1 (7 bases). Germline V gene lookup returns CDR1 SGHAT and CDR2 FQNNGV. The CDR3 contains 13 residues. V was clipped by 7 bases and J by 8 bases, with 15 bases between them.

Here the CDR3 DNA reads TGCAGTGCTACCCACACCTACGAGCAGTACTTC. Translation: CSATHTYEQYF. The rearrangement links TRBV20-1 to TRBJ2-7; D is uncertain. In germline, CDR1 is DFQATT, CDR2 SNEGSKA (reference sequence). The CDR3 spans 11 residues. Trimming pared 4 bases from V and 2 bases from J, leaving 6 bases between.

The chain joins TRBV5-5 to TRBJ1-6; TRBD1 is a possible D gene (6 bases). Trimming removed 3 bases from V and 10 bases from J, with 17 bases in between. Germline-derived CDR1 and CDR2 are SGHKS and YYEKEE (reference sequence). The CDR3 runs to 15 residues. The CDR3 DNA reads as TGTGCCAGCAGCTGGTCTGGGGGCGTAAACTCACCCCTCCACTTT. Amino acids: CASSWSGGVNSPLHF.

The chain uses TRBV28 and TRBJ1-2, with TRBD1 as a possible D gene (6 bases). CDR3 size: 15 residues. Deletions cut 6 bases from V and 0 bases from J, with 14 bases between. Germline V gives CDR1 MDHEN, CDR2 SYDVKM. Written as DNA, the CDR3 is TGTGCCAGCAGCAAAGCGGGACACACTAACTATGGCTACACCTTC. This translates into CASSKAGHTNYGYTF.

This sequence joins TRBV28 and TRBJ2-4; possible D gene TRBD1, 5 bases. The CDR3 runs 15 residues. Germline CDR1 is MDHEN and CDR2 is SYDVKM. V lost 5 bases and J 0 bases, leaving 11 bases between the germline ends. Here the CDR3 reads CASSGAGQAKNIQYF. The CDR3 DNA reads TGTGCCAGCAGTGGAGCCGGACAAGCCAAAAACATTCAGTACTTC. Supplemented by reference TRBV28 and TRBJ2-4, the full variable domain reads DVKVTQSSRYLVKRTGEKVFLECVQDMDHENMFWYRQDPGLGLRLIYFSYDVKMKEKGDIPEGYSVSREKKERFSLILESASTNQTSMYLCASSGAGQAKNIQYFGAGTRLSVL.

This CDR3 reads CASSSEGGGNQPQHF. The CDR3 nucleotides read TGTGCCAGCAGCTCTGAGGGGGGGGGCAATCAGCCCCAGCATTTT. The V and J genes are TRBV11-2 and TRBJ1-5; perhaps TRBD1 as D (6 bases). Germline loops: CDR1 SGHAT, CDR2 FQNNGV. V lost 4 bases, J lost 2 bases, and 12 bases lay in between. The CDR3 consists of 15 residues.

The chain uses TRBV7-2 and TRBJ1-2; 7 nucleotides line up with TRBD1. The CDR3 contains 14 residues. V lost 5 bases, J lost 1 base, and 4 bases stayed unmatched. In germline, CDR1 is SGHTA, CDR2 FQGNSA. CDR3 DNA sequence: TGTGCCAGCAGCCGGGACAGTCTTAACTATGGCTACACCTTC. Its protein product is CASSRDSLNYGYTF.

The gene calls are TRBV4-2 and TRBJ2-7, with 9 bases matching TRBD1. After removal of 2 bases from V and 6 bases from J, the junction contained 11 bases not matched to a gene. Per germline, CDR1 LGHNA and CDR2 YNFKEQ. This CDR3 region has 16 residues. The DNA of the CDR3 is TGTGCCAGCAGCCAACTACCGGGACAGGGATCCGGCGAGCAGTACTTC. It specifies CASSQLPGQGSGEQYF.